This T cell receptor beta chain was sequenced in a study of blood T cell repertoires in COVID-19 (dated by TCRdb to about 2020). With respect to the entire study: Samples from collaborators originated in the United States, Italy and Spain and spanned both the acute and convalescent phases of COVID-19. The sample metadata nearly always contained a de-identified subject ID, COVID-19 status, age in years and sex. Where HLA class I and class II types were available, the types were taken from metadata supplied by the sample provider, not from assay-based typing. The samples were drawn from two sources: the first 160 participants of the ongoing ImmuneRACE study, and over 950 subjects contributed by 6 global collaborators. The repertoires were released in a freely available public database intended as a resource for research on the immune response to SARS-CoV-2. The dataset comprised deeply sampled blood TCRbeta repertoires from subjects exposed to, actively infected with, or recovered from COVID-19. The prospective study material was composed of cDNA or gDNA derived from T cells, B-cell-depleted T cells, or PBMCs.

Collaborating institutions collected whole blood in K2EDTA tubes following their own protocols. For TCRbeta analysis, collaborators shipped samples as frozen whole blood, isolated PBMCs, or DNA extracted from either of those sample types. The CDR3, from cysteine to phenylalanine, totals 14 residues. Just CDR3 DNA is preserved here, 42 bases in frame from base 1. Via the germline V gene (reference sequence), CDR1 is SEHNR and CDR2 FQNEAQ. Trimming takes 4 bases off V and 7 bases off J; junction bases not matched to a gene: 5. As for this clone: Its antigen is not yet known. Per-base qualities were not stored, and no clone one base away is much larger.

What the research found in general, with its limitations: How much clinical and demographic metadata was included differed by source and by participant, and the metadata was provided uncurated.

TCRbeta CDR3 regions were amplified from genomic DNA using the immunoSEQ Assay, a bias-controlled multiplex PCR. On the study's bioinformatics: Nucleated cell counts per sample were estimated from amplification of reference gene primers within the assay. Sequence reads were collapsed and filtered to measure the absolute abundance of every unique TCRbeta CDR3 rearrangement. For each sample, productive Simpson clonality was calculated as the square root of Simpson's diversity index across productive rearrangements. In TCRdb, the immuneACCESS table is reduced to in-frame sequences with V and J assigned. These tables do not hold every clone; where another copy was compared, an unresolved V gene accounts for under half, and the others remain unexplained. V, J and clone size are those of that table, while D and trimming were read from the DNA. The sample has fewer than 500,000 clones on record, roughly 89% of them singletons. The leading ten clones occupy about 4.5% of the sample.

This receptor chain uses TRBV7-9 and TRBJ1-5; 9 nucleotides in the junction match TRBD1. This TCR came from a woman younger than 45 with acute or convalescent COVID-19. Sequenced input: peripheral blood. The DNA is TGTGCCAGCAGCTCCGACAGGGGGATACAGCCCCAGCATTTT. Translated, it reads CASSSDRGIQPQHF.